This T cell receptor beta chain was profiled in a study of T cell changes during pregnancy in multiple sclerosis. The germline V and J ends were trimmed by 2 bases and 2 bases, with 10 bases remaining between them. This CDR3 spans 14 amino acids. Germline V CDR1 and CDR2: LGHNT, FRNRAP. Sequencing used immunoSEQ multiplex PCR; TCRdb keeps in-frame clones, though not all of them. The repertoire consists of around 99,000 clones, with roughly 90% occurring once and the leading ten covering 0.65% to 0.9%. The specimen comprised peripheral blood, sampled in the third trimester of pregnancy. The V call is TRBV12-5, the J call TRBJ2-7, with D perhaps TRBD2 (5 bases). The receptor comes from a female donor in good health, enrolled as a control in a pregnancy study. The chain's CDR3 is CASGLSGVPYEQYF. The CDR3 DNA reads as TGTGCTAGTGGTTTGTCCGGGGTCCCCTACGAGCAGTACTTC.